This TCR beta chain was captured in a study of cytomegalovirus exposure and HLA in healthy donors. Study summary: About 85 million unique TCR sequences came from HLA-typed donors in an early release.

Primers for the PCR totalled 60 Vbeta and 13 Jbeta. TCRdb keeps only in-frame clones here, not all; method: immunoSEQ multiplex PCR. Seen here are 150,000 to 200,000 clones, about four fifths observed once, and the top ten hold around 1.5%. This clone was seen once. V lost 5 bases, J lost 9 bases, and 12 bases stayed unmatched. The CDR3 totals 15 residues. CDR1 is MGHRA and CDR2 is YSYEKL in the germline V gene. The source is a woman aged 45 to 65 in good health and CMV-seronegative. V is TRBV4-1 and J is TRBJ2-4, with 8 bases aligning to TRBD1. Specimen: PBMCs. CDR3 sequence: CASSDTGGTNRIQYF. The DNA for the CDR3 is TGCGCCAGCAGCGATACAGGGGGTACGAATCGCATTCAGTACTTC.